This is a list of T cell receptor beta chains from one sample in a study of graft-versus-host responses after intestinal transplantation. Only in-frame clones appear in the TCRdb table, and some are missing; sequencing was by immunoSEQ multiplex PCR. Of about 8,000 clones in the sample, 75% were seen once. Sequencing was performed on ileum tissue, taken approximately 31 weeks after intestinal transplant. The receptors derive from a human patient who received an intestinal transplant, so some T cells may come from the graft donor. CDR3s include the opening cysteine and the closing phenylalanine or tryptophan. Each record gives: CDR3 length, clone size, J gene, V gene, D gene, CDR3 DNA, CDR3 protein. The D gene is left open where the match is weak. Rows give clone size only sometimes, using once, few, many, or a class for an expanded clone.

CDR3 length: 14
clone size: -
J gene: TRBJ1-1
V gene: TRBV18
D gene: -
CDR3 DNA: TGTGCCGGTGCCGAGGACAACATGAACACTGAAGCTTTCTTT
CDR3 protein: CAGAEDNMNTEAFF

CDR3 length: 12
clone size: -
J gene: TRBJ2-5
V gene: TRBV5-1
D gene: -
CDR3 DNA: TGCGCCAGCAAGGAGGGAGGTGAGACCCAGTACTTC
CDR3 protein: CASKEGGETQYF

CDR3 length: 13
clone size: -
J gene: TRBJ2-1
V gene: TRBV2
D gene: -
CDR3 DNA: TGTGCCAGCGAAAGTTCGGGGTACAATGAGCAGTTCTTC
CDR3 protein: CASESSGYNEQFF

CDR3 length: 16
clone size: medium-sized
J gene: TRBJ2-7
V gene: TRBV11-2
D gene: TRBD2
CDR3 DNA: TGTGCCAGCAGCTTTCTAGCGGGAGGCCTCCTCTACGAGCAGTACTTC
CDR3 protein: CASSFLAGGLLYEQYF

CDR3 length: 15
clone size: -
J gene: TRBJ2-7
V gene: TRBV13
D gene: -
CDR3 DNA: TGTGCCAGCAGCTTATCCGGTGTCCTCTCCTACGAGCAGTACTTC
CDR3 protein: CASSLSGVLSYEQYF

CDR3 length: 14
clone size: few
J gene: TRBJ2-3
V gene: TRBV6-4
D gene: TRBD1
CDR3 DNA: TGTGCCAGCAGTGACGGACAGGGGGCAGATACGCAGTATTTT
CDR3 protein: CASSDGQGADTQYF

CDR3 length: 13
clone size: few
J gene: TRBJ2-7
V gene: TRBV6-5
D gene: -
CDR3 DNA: TGTGCCAGCAGTTCACGGACACCCTACGAGCAGTACTTC
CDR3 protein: CASSSRTPYEQYF

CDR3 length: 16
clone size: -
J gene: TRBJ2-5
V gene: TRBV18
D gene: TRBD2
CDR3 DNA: TGTGCCAGCTCAACATGGAGCGGGGGGGCTGAAGAGACCCAGTACTTC
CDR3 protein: CASSTWSGGAEETQYF

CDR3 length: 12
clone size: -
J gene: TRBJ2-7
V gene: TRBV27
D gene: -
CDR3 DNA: TGTGCCAGCAGTTTACCGGGAAGCGAGCAGTACTTC
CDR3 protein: CASSLPGSEQYF

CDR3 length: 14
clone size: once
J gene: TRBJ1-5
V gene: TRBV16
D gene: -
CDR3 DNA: TGTGCCAGCAGCCAGGAGGACGGAAATCAGCCCCAGCATTTT
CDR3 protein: CASSQEDGNQPQHF

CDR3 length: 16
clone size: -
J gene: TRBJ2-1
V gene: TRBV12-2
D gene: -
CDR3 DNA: TGTGCAAGTCGCTTAGCCGGACTAGCGGTCCTCAATGAGCAGTTCTTC
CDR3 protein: CASRLAGLAVLNEQFF

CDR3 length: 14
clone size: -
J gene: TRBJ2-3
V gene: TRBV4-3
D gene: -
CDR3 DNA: TGCGCCAGCAGCCAAGATCGAGGAACAGATACGCAGTATTTT
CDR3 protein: CASSQDRGTDTQYF

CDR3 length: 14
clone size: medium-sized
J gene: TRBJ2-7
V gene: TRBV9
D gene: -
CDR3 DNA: TGTGCCAGCAGCGTAGGCGGGTCCCCCTACGAGCAGTACTTC
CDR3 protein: CASSVGGSPYEQYF

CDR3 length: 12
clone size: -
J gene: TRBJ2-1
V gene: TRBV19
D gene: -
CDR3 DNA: TGTGCCAGTAGTATTCCGGGCAATGAGCAGTTCTTC
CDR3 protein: CASSIPGNEQFF

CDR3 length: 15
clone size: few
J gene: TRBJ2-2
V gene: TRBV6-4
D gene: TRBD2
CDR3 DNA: TGTGCCAGCAGTGAGACTAGCGGGGGGGCCGGGGAGCTGTTTTTT
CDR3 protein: CASSETSGGAGELFF

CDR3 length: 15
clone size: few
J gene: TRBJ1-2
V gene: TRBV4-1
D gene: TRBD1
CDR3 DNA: TGCGCCAGCAGCCTAGGGCGGTACAGGGGCGATGGCTACACCTTC
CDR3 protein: CASSLGRYRGDGYTF

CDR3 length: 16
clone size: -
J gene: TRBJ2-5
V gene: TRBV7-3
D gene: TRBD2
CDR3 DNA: TGTGCCAGCAGTCCTGGGGGGGCTAGCGGGTGGGGGACCCAGTACTTC
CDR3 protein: CASSPGGASGWGTQYF

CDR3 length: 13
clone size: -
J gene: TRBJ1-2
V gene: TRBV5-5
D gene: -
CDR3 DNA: TGTGCCAGCAGCTTGGTCAGGGCGGATGGCTACACCTTC
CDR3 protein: CASSLVRADGYTF

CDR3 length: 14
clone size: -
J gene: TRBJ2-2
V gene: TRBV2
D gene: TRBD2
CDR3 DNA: TGTGCCAGCAATTCTCAGGGAGGGGCCGGGGAGCTGTTTTTT
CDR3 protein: CASNSQGGAGELFF

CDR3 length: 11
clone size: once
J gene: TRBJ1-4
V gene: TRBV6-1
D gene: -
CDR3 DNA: TGTGCCAGCCGGGACACTGTTATTTTGTTTTTT
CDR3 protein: CASRDTVILFF

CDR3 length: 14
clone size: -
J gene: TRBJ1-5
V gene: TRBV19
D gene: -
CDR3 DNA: TGTGCCAGTAGCTGGGGAGGTAGCAATCAGCCCCAGCATTTT
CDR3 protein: CASSWGGSNQPQHF

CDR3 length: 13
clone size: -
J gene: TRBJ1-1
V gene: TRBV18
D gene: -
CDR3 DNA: TGTGCCAGCTCCCGAGGGGGAAACACTGAAGCTTTCTTT
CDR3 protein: CASSRGGNTEAFF

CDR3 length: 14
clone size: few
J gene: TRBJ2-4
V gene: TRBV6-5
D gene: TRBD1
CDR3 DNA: TGTGCCAGCAGTGCCGGGACAGGGTTCAACATTCAGTACTTC
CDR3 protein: CASSAGTGFNIQYF

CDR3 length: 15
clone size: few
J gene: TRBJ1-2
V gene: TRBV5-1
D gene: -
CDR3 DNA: TGCGCCAGCAGCTTGGCCGGAGACGCTAACTATGGCTACACCTTC
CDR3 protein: CASSLAGDANYGYTF

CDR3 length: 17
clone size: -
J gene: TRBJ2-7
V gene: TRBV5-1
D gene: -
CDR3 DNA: TGCGCCAGCAGCTCTGACGTTTCGGGGGTAAGCTCCTACGAGCAGTACTTC
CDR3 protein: CASSSDVSGVSSYEQYF

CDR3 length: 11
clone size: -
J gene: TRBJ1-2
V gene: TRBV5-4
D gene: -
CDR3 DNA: TGTGCCAGCAGCCAACACGGGGGCTACACCTTC
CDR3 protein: CASSQHGGYTF

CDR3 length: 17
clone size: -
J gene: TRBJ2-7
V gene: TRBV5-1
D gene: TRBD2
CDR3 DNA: TGCGCCAGCAGCTTGGGGACTAGCGGGGGGGGCTTCCACGAGCAGTACTTC
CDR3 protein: CASSLGTSGGGFHEQYF

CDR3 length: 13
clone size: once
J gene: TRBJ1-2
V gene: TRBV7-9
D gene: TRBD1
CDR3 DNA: TGTGCCAGCAGACCGACAGGGGACTATGGCTACACCTTC
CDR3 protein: CASRPTGDYGYTF

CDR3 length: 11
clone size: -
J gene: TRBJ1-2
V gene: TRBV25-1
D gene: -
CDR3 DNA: TGTGCCAGCAGTGAATTGCGAGGCTACACCTTC
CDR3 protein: CASSELRGYTF

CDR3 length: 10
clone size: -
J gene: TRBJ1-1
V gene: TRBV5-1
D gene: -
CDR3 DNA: TGCGCCAACATGGGGCTGGGAGCTTTCTTT
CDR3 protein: CANMGLGAFF

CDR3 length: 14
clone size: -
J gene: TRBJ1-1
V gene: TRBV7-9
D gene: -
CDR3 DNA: TGTGCCAGCAGCTTCCCAGATCTCGGGCGGGCGGCTTTCTTT
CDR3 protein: CASSFPDLGRAAFF

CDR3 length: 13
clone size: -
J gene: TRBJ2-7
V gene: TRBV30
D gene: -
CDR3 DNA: TGTGCCTGGAGTGTACAGGTAGGAGGGGAGCAGTACTTC
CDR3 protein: CAWSVQVGGEQYF

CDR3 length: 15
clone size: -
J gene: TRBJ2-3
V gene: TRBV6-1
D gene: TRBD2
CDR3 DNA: TGTGCCAGCAATAGAGCGGGGGGTTACACAGATACGCAGTATTTT
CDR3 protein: CASNRAGGYTDTQYF

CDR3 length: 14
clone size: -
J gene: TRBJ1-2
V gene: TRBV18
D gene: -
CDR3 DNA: TGTGCCAGCTCATCCCAATTGGGGAGCTATGGCTACACCTTC
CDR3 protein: CASSSQLGSYGYTF

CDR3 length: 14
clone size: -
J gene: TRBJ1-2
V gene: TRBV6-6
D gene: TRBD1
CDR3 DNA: TGTGCCAGCCTACCGGGACAGGGGAGTTCTGGCTACACCTTC
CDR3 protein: CASLPGQGSSGYTF

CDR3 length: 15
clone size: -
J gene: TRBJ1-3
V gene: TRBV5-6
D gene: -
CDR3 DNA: TGTGCCAGCAGCTTGATGCCTAGCTCTGGAAACACCATATATTTT
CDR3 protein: CASSLMPSSGNTIYF

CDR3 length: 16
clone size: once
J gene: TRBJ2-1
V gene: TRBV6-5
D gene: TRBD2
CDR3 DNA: TGTGCCAGCAGTTACAGGGCGGGGGTGATCTACAATGAGCAGTTCTTC
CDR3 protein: CASSYRAGVIYNEQFF

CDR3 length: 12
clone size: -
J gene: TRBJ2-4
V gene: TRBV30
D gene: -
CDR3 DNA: TGTGCCTGGAGTCCTAAGGGGGACATTCAGTACTTC
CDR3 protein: CAWSPKGDIQYF

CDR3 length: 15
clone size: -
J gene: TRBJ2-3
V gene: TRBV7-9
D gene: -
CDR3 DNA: TGTGCCAGCAGCACCATGGCCCCTCGGGTAGATACGCAGTATTTT
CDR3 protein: CASSTMAPRVDTQYF

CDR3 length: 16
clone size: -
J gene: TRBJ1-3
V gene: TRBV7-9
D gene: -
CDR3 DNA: TGTGCCAGCAGCTTAGATGATCCAGCAGGGGGAAACACCATATATTTT
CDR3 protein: CASSLDDPAGGNTIYF

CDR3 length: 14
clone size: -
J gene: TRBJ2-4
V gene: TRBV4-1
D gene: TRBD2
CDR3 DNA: TGCGCCAGCAGCCAGTGGACTAGCCAAAACATTCAGTACTTC
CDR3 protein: CASSQWTSQNIQYF

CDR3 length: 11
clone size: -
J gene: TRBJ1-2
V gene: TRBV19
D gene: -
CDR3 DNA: TGTGCCAGTAACGCCGGGGGGGGCTACACCTTC
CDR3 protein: CASNAGGGYTF

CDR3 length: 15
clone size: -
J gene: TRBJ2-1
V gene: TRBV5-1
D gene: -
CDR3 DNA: TGCGCCAGCAGCTTTCCGAGACTTCCCTACAATGAGCAGTTCTTC
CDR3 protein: CASSFPRLPYNEQFF

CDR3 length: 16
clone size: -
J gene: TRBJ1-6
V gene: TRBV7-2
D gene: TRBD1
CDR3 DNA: TGTGCCAGCAGCCCGCAGGGGGCGGGCTATAATTCACCCCTCCACTTT
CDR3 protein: CASSPQGAGYNSPLHF

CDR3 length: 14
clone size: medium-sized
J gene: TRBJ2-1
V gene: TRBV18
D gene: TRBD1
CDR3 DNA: TGTGCCAGCTCACCGGGACAGGGCTGGTATGAGCAGTTCTTC
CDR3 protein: CASSPGQGWYEQFF

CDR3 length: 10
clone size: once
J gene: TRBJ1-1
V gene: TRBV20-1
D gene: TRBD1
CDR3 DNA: TGCAGTGCCGCGAGGGGGCGAGCTTTCTTT
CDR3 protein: CSAARGRAFF